The 25 T cell receptor beta chains listed next were all sequenced from one sample in a study of OX40 agonist ivuxolimab in advanced cancers. The protocol was immunoSEQ multiplex PCR, while the TCRdb copy is restricted to in-frame clones and leaves out a portion. The sample yields some 80,000 clones, more than 90% seen once. Specimen: CD4+ or CD8+ T cells sorted from blood, collected in a trial of the OX40 agonist ivuxolimab. The receptors come from an adult with an advanced solid tumor such as melanoma, head and neck, liver or kidney cancer.

The rearrangement joins TRBV6-4 to TRBJ2-2; D is unresolved. Germline CDR1 is MRHNA and CDR2 is SNTAGT. The CDR3 has 13 amino acids. The germline V and J ends were trimmed by 5 bases and 4 bases, with 8 bases remaining between them. CDR3 sequence: CASSLRPTGELFF. The DNA of the CDR3 is TGTGCCAGCAGTTTGCGTCCCACCGGGGAGCTGTTTTTT.

The chain uses TRBV19 and TRBJ1-5; D is undetermined. Germline assignment: CDR1 LNHDA and CDR2 SQIVND (reference sequence). The CDR3 totals 13 residues. Trimming cost V 1 base and J 5 bases, with 6 bases left between them. The CDR3 loop is CASSIVMDQPQHF. The DNA of the CDR3 is TGTGCCAGTAGTATAGTGATGGATCAGCCCCAGCATTTT.

This chain connects TRBV15 to TRBJ1-4, with D perhaps TRBD1 (6 bases). This CDR3 comprises 14 residues. Trimming took 4 bases from V and 8 from J, leaving 14 bases between them. Germline CDR1 is LNHNV and CDR2 is YYDKDF (reference sequence). In nucleotides, the CDR3 is TGTGCCACCAGCACTTACAGGGAGGTCGAAAAACTGTTTTTT. Its translation is CATSTYREVEKLFF.

The rearrangement links TRBV2 to TRBJ2-3, with a weak D call TRBD2 (5 bases). This CDR3 has 12 amino acids. V lost 3 bases, J lost 5 bases, and 6 bases lay in between. Per the germline V gene, CDR1 is SNHLY and CDR2 is FYNNEI. CDR3 nucleotides: TGTGCCAGCAGTGAGAGGGTAGATACGCAGTATTTT. Translation: CASSERVDTQYF.

This clone was picked up one time. This chain connects TRBV19 to TRBJ1-1; D gene uncertain. Germline V CDR1 and CDR2: LNHDA, SQIVND (reference sequence). This CDR3 spans 13 amino acids. With 3 bases removed from V and 6 bases from J, the gap between germline ends came to 11 bases. The CDR3 nucleotides are TGTGCCAGTAGTATGAGGCGGAGGGCTGAAGCTTTCTTT. The encoded protein is CASSMRRRAEAFF.

This sequence joins TRBV19 and TRBJ2-1; 13 nucleotides agree with TRBD2. Germline V lookup: CDR1 LNHDA, CDR2 SQIVND (reference sequence). V lost 4 bases to trimming and J lost 6 bases; unmatched junction nucleotides: 3. The CDR3 totals 15 residues. The CDR3 region has the DNA TGTGCCAGTAGTAACAGACTAGCGGGAGGCAATGAGCAGTTCTTC. Its protein is CASSNRLAGGNEQFF.

V is TRBV7-9 and J is TRBJ2-1; 11 bases match TRBD1. V shed 0 bases, J shed 6 bases, and the junction held 4 bases outside the gene matches. The germline CDR1 and CDR2 sequences are SEHNR and FQNEAQ (reference sequence). The CDR3 loop spans 16 amino acids. In DNA, the CDR3 is TGTGCCAGCAGCTTAGCGCTAGGACAGGGGGCCAATGAGCAGTTCTTC. Amino acid sequence: CASSLALGQGANEQFF. The full variable domain, rest sourced from reference TRBV7-9 and TRBJ2-1, is DTGVSQNPRHKITKRGQNVTFRCDPISEHNRLYWYRQTLGQGPEFLTYFQNEAQLEKSRLLSDRFSAERPKGSFSTLEIQRTEQGDSAMYLCASSLALGQGANEQFFGPGTRLTVL.

This rearrangement joins TRBV9 to TRBJ2-7, with 7 bases fitting TRBD2. With 4 bases clipped from V and 6 bases from J, the junction kept 13 bases outside the gene matches. The length of the CDR3 is 15 residues. The germline V gene encodes CDR1 SGDLS and CDR2 YYNGEE. CDR3 DNA sequence: TGTGCCAGCAGCTCCCGACCCGCGGGAGTCCGCGAGCAGTACTTC. Amino acid sequence: CASSSRPAGVREQYF.

The V call is TRBV28, the J call TRBJ1-4, with D hard to call. The germline gives CDR1 MDHEN, CDR2 SYDVKM. V lost 8 bases to trimming and J lost 3 bases, with 10 bases between them. CDR3 length: 13 residues. Here the CDR3 reads CASEDGSNEKLFF. DNA of the CDR3: TGTGCCAGCGAGGACGGATCTAATGAAAAACTGTTTTTT.

This rearrangement joins TRBV5-1 to TRBJ2-1; 9 nucleotides match TRBD2. CDR1 and CDR2 from the germline V gene are SGHRS and YFSETQ. There are 14 residues in the CDR3. After removal of 0 bases from V and 6 bases from J, the junction contained 1 base not matched to a gene. The CDR3, as DNA: TGCGCCAGCAGCTTGGGGACTAGCGCCAATGAGCAGTTCTTC. It codes for CASSLGTSANEQFF.

This rearrangement joins TRBV7-9 to TRBJ2-1; D is unclear. This CDR3 has 11 residues. Germline V CDR1 and CDR2: SEHNR, FQNEAQ (reference sequence). V was shortened by 5 bases and J by 9 bases, with 8 bases between the two germline ends. CDR3 in amino acids: CASSVGSEQFF. CDR3 in DNA: TGTGCCAGCAGCGTTGGGTCTGAGCAGTTCTTC. The variable domain in full, completed from reference TRBV7-9 and TRBJ2-1, reads DTGVSQNPRHKITKRGQNVTFRCDPISEHNRLYWYRQTLGQGPEFLTYFQNEAQLEKSRLLSDRFSAERPKGSFSTLEIQRTEQGDSAMYLCASSVGSEQFFGPGTRLTVL.

This clone has only a few counts. The V call is TRBV5-1, the J call TRBJ2-7; D is perhaps TRBD2 (6 bases). Per the germline V gene, CDR1 is SGHRS and CDR2 is YFSETQ. V lost 0 bases, J lost 4 bases, and 11 bases lay in between. The CDR3 has 14 residues. CDR3 DNA sequence: TGCGCCAGCAGCTTGGGCGGGAACGAGTACGAGCAGTACTTC. The encoded protein is CASSLGGNEYEQYF. Supplemented by reference TRBV5-1 and TRBJ2-7, the full variable domain reads KAGVTQTPRYLIKTRGQQVTLSCSPISGHRSVSWYQQTPGQGLQFLFEYFSETQRNKGNFPGRFSGRQFSNSRSEMNVSTLELGDSALYLCASSLGGNEYEQYFGPGTRLTVT.

J is TRBJ2-5 and V is TRBV11-2; 11 nucleotides agree with TRBD2. The CDR3 sequence is 15 residues long. Losses at the gene ends were 6 bases for V and 4 bases for J; bases not matched to a gene: 7. Germline assignment: CDR1 SGHAT and CDR2 FQNNGV. CDR3 nucleotides: TGTGCCAGCAGACGTAGCGGGAGGGCCCTAGAGACCCAGTACTTC. This translates into CASRRSGRALETQYF.

This chain connects TRBV11-2 to TRBJ1-4, with D tentatively TRBD1 (5 bases). V dropped 3 bases and J dropped 5 bases, with 13 bases sitting between them. There are 15 residues in the CDR3. Germline CDR1 reads SGHAT; CDR2 reads FQNNGV. CDR3 DNA: TGTGCCAGCAGCTTCGTGGGGGTCGGAAATGAAAAACTGTTTTTT. Protein product: CASSFVGVGNEKLFF.

This chain joins TRBV7-2 and TRBJ2-3; D assignment may be TRBD1 or TRBD2 (6 bases each). This CDR3 region has 16 residues. V shed 6 bases and J shed 3 bases, with 19 bases lying between them. Germline V gene data show CDR1 as SGHTA and CDR2 as FQGNSA. The chain's CDR3 is CASSQGAGRGTDTQYF. DNA of the CDR3: TGTGCCAGCAGTCAAGGGGCGGGAAGGGGGACAGATACGCAGTATTTT.

The sample holds one count of this clone. The rearrangement uses TRBV27 and TRBJ2-7, with D tentatively TRBD2 (6 bases). This CDR3 contains 17 residues. V was shortened by 4 bases and J by 7 bases, with 26 bases between the two germline ends. Germline CDR1 and CDR2: MNHEY and SMNVEV (reference sequence). The CDR3 reads CASSSRPPGEHPNEQYF. CDR3 DNA sequence: TGTGCCAGCAGTTCCCGTCCCCCGGGAGAACACCCTAATGAGCAGTACTTC.

J is TRBJ2-2 and V is TRBV9; 10 bases match TRBD1. The germline CDR1 and CDR2 sequences are SGDLS and YYNGEE. The CDR3 consists of 16 residues. V lost 2 bases, J lost 4 bases, and 5 bases stayed unmatched. CDR3 amino acids: CASSVFGQGGTGELFF. CDR3 nucleotides: TGTGCCAGCAGCGTTTTTGGACAGGGGGGCACCGGGGAGCTGTTTTTT. The variable domain in full, completed from reference TRBV9 and TRBJ2-2, reads DSGVTQTPKHLITATGQRVTLRCSPRSGDLSVYWYQQSLDQGLQFLIQYYNGEERAKGNILERFSAQQFPDLHSELNLSSLELGDSALYFCASSVFGQGGTGELFFGEGSRLTVL.

V usage is TRBV7-9 and J usage is TRBJ2-2; D is tentatively TRBD1 or TRBD2 (5 bases each). Trimming removed 5 bases at V and 3 bases at J, with 13 bases between. CDR3 size: 15 residues. Germline CDR1 and CDR2: SEHNR and FQNEAQ (reference sequence). DNA for the CDR3: TGTGCCAGCAGCCTCAGGGTGGGGGACACCGGGGAGCTGTTTTTT. Amino acid sequence: CASSLRVGDTGELFF.

The genes are TRBV5-8 and TRBJ2-5, with a possible D match to TRBD2 (7 bases). V lost 4 bases and J 2 bases, leaving 18 bases between the germline ends. This CDR3 has 16 amino acids. CDR1 SGHTS and CDR2 YDEGEE come from the germline V gene. The CDR3 DNA sequence: TGTGCCAGCAGCATCAAAGGGGGGGCTGCGCAAGAGACCCAGTACTTC. This gives the protein CASSIKGGAAQETQYF.

This clone has a single count. The V and J genes are TRBV5-1 and TRBJ1-2; no definite D call. In germline, CDR1 is SGHRS, CDR2 YFSETQ. The V end was cut by 2 bases, the J end by 7 bases, with 3 bases between. CDR3 length: 10 amino acids. The CDR3 spells CASSLLGYTF. The CDR3 nucleotides are TGCGCCAGCAGCTTACTTGGCTACACCTTC.

The gene calls are TRBV7-2 and TRBJ2-5; D not resolved. This CDR3 comprises 11 residues. Germline V gene data show CDR1 as SGHTA and CDR2 as FQGNSA. V lost 5 bases, J lost 4 bases, and 5 bases lay in between. The CDR3 is CASSGGETQYF. DNA of the CDR3: TGTGCCAGCAGCGGCGGAGAGACCCAGTACTTC. The variable domain in full, completed from reference TRBV7-2 and TRBJ2-5, reads GAGVSQSPSNKVTEKGKDVELRCDPISGHTALYWYRQSLGQGLEFLIYFQGNSAPDKSGLPSDRFSAERTGGSVSTLTIQRTQQEDSAVYLCASSGGETQYFGPGTRLLVL.

On this clone: The sample carries other DNA sequences with the same CDR3. The chain employs TRBV4-1 and TRBJ1-4; D ambiguous. CDR1 is MGHRA, CDR2 YSYEKL, per germline. CDR3 length equals 14 residues. Deletions cut 5 bases from V and 1 base from J, with 8 bases between. The chain's CDR3 is CASSSAGTNEKLFF. Written as DNA, the CDR3 is TGCGCCAGCAGCTCTGCCGGAACTAATGAAAAACTGTTTTTT.

The CDR3 loop reads CASSRPNYGYTF. The CDR3 region has the DNA TGTGCCAGCAGCAGACCGAACTATGGCTACACCTTC. The chain has TRBV5-4 and TRBJ1-2, with D uncertain. Trimming removed 4 bases at V and 2 bases at J, with 6 bases between. Germline V gives CDR1 SGHNT, CDR2 YYREEE (reference sequence). The CDR3 consists of 12 residues.

This chain joins TRBV28 and TRBJ2-1, with 9 positions matching TRBD2. Germline V CDR1 and CDR2: MDHEN, SYDVKM. The CDR3 length is 15 residues. V dropped 5 bases and J dropped 4; count of bases not matched to a gene: 6. The CDR3 DNA follows: TGTGCCAGCAGTGCGACTAGCGGAAAATACAATGAGCAGTTCTTC. Its translation is CASSATSGKYNEQFF. The full variable domain, completed using reference TRBV28 and TRBJ2-1, is DVKVTQSSRYLVKRTGEKVFLECVQDMDHENMFWYRQDPGLGLRLIYFSYDVKMKEKGDIPEGYSVSREKKERFSLILESASTNQTSMYLCASSATSGKYNEQFFGPGTRLTVL.

The chain is built from TRBV28 and TRBJ1-2; D not certain. The CDR3 has 13 residues. Trimming stripped 3 bases from V and 6 bases from J, with 11 bases between. CDR1 and CDR2 from the germline V gene are MDHEN and SYDVKM. Written as DNA, the CDR3 is TGTGCCAGCAGTTTTACAGCAGTGAATGGCTACACCTTC. It specifies CASSFTAVNGYTF.